This passage covers 5 T cell receptor beta chains from one sample sequenced in a study of shared clonotypes between healthy human individuals. Using immunoSEQ multiplex PCR, the repertoire was profiled, and TCRdb retains in-frame clones only, with some absent. The sample includes 2 million to 2.5 million clones, 80% to 95% of them seen just once. The sequencing input was naive CD4+ T cells from PBMCs. Indicated subset: CD45RA+ positively selected. The receptors come from a man aged 18 to 35 in good health. Some clones in this sample may be carry-over from other donors' samples.

This clone was seen only once. The CDR3 here is CASSHRGLAGDLSGELFF. CDR3 bases: TGTGCCAGTAGTCACCGTGGACTAGCGGGAGACTTGTCCGGGGAGCTGTTTTTT. This chain joins TRBV19 and TRBJ2-2; TRBD2 aligns across 13 bases. CDR3 size: 18 residues. Trimming removed 5 bases from V and 6 bases from J; junction bases left unmatched: 12. Germline V gives CDR1 LNHDA, CDR2 SQIVND (reference sequence).

The chain uses TRBV11-2 and TRBJ2-3; 8 positions match TRBD2. The V gene end was trimmed by 5 bases and the J gene end by 0 bases; junction bases not matched to a gene: 13. The CDR3 has 18 amino acids. In germline, CDR1 is SGHAT, CDR2 FQNNGV. CDR3 amino acids: CASSATSATQRSTDTQYF. CDR3 bases: TGTGCCAGCAGCGCGACTAGCGCAACTCAAAGAAGCACAGATACGCAGTATTTT.

J is TRBJ2-7 and V is TRBV4-1; tentatively, D is TRBD1 (6 bases). Trimming took off 0 bases at V and 10 bases at J, with 19 bases between the two ends. Looked up from germline, CDR1 is MGHRA and CDR2 is YSYEKL. The length of the CDR3 is 15 residues. CDR3 region: CASSQEKTTGTRQYF. CDR3 DNA: TGCGCCAGCAGCCAAGAAAAAACAACCGGGACAAGACAGTACTTC.

About this clone itself: The same CDR3 arises from other DNA sequences in this sample as well. The V and J genes are TRBV7-6 and TRBJ2-5; no clear D gene. CDR1 and CDR2 from the germline V gene are SGHVS and FNYEAQ. This CDR3 has 13 residues. Trimming took 3 bases from V and 0 from J, leaving 5 bases between them. The CDR3 DNA reads as TGTGCCAGCAGCTTGGGTAACCAAGAGACCCAGTACTTC. Its translation: CASSLGNQETQYF.

This clone has just one count. CDR3 in amino acids: CSVIPGQGADTQYF. The DNA of the CDR3 is TGCAGCGTAATACCGGGACAGGGGGCTGATACGCAGTATTTT. The rearrangement uses TRBV29-1 and TRBJ2-3; 12 nucleotides agree with TRBD1. The CDR3 consists of 14 residues. In germline, CDR1 is SQVTM, CDR2 ANQGSEA. V lost 6 bases, J lost 6 bases, and 7 bases stayed unmatched.